This T cell receptor beta chain came from a study of graft-versus-host responses after intestinal transplantation. Study outcomes and limitations: GvH clones were identified in recipient marrow, with some first appearing in ileum or blood.

Concerning this clone itself: Its antigen remains unknown.

The CDR3 covers 14 residues. Trimming took off 3 bases at V and 2 bases at J, with 11 bases between the two ends. Per germline, CDR1 SGHDN and CDR2 FVKESK. Data came from immunoSEQ multiplex PCR; TCRdb stores just in-frame clones and leaves some out. The sample contains about 130,000 clones, around 94% of which appear only once. This chain connects TRBV14 to TRBJ2-7; D is possibly TRBD2 (5 bases). The receptor's source is a human donor who received an intestinal transplant. Sequenced here: unstimulated CD4+ T cells sorted from spleen or lymph node cells, sampled before intestinal transplant. CDR3: CASSQTGRAYEQYF. CDR3 DNA sequence: TGTGCCAGCAGCCAGACGGGGAGAGCCTACGAGCAGTACTTC.